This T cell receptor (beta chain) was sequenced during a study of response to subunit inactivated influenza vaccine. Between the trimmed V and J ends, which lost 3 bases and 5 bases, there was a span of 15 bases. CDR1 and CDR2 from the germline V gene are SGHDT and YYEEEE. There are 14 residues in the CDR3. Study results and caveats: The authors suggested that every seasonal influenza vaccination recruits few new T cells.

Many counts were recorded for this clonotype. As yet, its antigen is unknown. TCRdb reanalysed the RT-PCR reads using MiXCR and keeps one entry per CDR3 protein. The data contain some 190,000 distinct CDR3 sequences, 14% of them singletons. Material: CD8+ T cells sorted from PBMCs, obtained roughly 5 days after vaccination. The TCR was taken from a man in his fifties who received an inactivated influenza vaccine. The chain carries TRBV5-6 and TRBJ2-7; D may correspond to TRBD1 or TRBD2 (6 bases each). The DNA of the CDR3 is TGTGCCAGCAGCTCGGGTACCGGGGGCCACGAGCAGTACTTC. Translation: CASSSGTGGHEQYF.